The 25 T cell receptor beta chains given below trace back to one sample, sequenced in a study of OX40 agonist ivuxolimab in advanced cancers. TCRdb's copy holds only in-frame clones and misses some; the assay was immunoSEQ multiplex PCR. The sample consists of 38,000 or so clones, about 89% of them appearing once. Sequenced here: CD4+ or CD8+ T cells sorted from blood, sampled in a trial of the OX40 agonist ivuxolimab. The receptors stem from an adult with an advanced solid tumor such as melanoma, head and neck, liver or kidney cancer.

The CDR3 loop is CASSSQLADTQYF. In DNA form, the CDR3 reads TGTGCCAGCAGCTCTCAGCTGGCAGATACGCAGTATTTT. This chain joins TRBV7-9 and TRBJ2-3; D remains ambiguous. Trimming removed 4 bases from V and 4 bases from J, with 9 bases in between. CDR1 is SEHNR and CDR2 is FQNEAQ in the germline V gene (reference sequence). The CDR3 length is 13 residues.

The J gene is TRBJ2-2, the V gene TRBV6-6; 7 nucleotides align to TRBD1. From germline, CDR1 is MNHNY and CDR2 SVGAGI (reference sequence). V trimming: 8 bases; J trimming: 2 bases; junction bases outside the gene matches: 2. CDR3 length: 13 residues. In DNA, the CDR3 is TGTGCCAGCGGGACAGCTAACACCGGGGAGCTGTTTTTT. It specifies CASGTANTGELFF.

The CDR3 bases are TGTGCCAGCAGCTACAGACTAGCGGGAGGAAATGAGCAGTTCTTC. Amino acid sequence: CASSYRLAGGNEQFF. J is TRBJ2-1 and V is TRBV7-2; 13 bases fit TRBD2. CDR1 is SGHTA and CDR2 is FQGNSA in the germline V gene. This CDR3 has 15 amino acids. Unmatched junction bases numbered 4, after V lost 4 bases and J lost 7 bases.

This chain connects TRBV28 to TRBJ1-6; D is unclear. Germline V gene data show CDR1 as MDHEN and CDR2 as SYDVKM. The CDR3 loop spans 12 amino acids. The V end was cut by 6 bases, the J end by 6 bases, with 6 bases between. The CDR3 nucleotides are TGTGCCAGCAGGTGGAGTAATTCACCCCTCCACTTT. Its protein product is CASRWSNSPLHF. The full variable domain, rest sourced from reference TRBV28 and TRBJ1-6, is DVKVTQSSRYLVKRTGEKVFLECVQDMDHENMFWYRQDPGLGLRLIYFSYDVKMKEKGDIPEGYSVSREKKERFSLILESASTNQTSMYLCASRWSNSPLHFGNGTRLTVT.

The chain carries TRBV11-3 and TRBJ1-2; no reliable D call. From germline, CDR1 is SGHNT and CDR2 YENEEA. V lost 4 bases and J lost 8, with 11 bases in between. The CDR3 is 12 amino acids. The CDR3 DNA follows: TGTGCCAGCAGCTCCGAATACCGCGGCTACACCTTC. Its protein product is CASSSEYRGYTF.

The V gene is TRBV28, the J gene TRBJ2-3, with TRBD1 as a possible D gene (5 bases). Between the trimmed V and J ends, which lost 4 bases and 4 bases, there was a span of 6 bases. The CDR3 runs 12 residues. Germline V gene sequence: CDR1 MDHEN, CDR2 SYDVKM. The CDR3 DNA follows: TGTGCCAGCAGTTCGACAGCAGATACGCAGTATTTT. It translates to CASSSTADTQYF.

The rearrangement joins TRBV7-8 to TRBJ1-5, with 10 bases aligning to TRBD1. The V gene end was trimmed by 1 base and the J gene end by 9 bases; junction bases not matched to a gene: 9. CDR1 and CDR2 (germline): SGHVS, FQNEAQ. CDR3 size: 16 residues. CDR3 sequence reads: CASSLGGQGNSLPQHF. CDR3 DNA: TGTGCCAGCAGCTTAGGGGGACAGGGGAATAGTCTGCCCCAGCATTTT.

This rearrangement joins TRBV28 to TRBJ2-7, with TRBD1 matching 12 bases. V lost 7 bases and J lost 5; bases outside the gene matches: 6. CDR1 and CDR2 from the germline V gene are MDHEN and SYDVKM. CDR3 size: 14 residues. CDR3 DNA: TGTGCCAGCAAACCCGGGACAGGGGGCGACGAGCAGTACTTC. Translation gives CASKPGTGGDEQYF.

This clone was seen more than once but under ten times. CDR3 DNA sequence: TGTGCCAGCAGGGCTTGGACAGGGGGCGTCGACGAGCAGTACTTC. Its protein is CASRAWTGGVDEQYF. The gene calls are TRBV28 and TRBJ2-7; TRBD1 aligns across 11 bases. Germline V gene sequence: CDR1 MDHEN, CDR2 SYDVKM. With 6 bases clipped from V and 5 bases from J, the junction kept 9 bases outside the gene matches. The CDR3 totals 15 residues.

V usage is TRBV20-1 and J usage is TRBJ1-2; D is perhaps TRBD1 (5 bases). The CDR3 runs to 11 residues. The germline gives CDR1 DFQATT, CDR2 SNEGSKA (reference sequence). The V end lost 6 bases, the J end lost 9 bases, and 14 bases lay between the germline ends. Here the CDR3 reads CSAPTGGSYTF. Written as DNA, the CDR3 is TGCAGTGCCCCTACTGGGGGGAGCTACACCTTC.

The rearrangement links TRBV10-3 to TRBJ2-7; 8 positions agree with TRBD1. Germline-derived CDR1 and CDR2 are ENHRY and SYGVKD. The CDR3 totals 14 residues. The trim removed 10 bases at V and 3 bases at J, leaving 11 bases unmatched. In nucleotides, the CDR3 is TGTGCCAGCGAAAACGGACAGGGCAACTACGAGCAGTACTTC. Amino acids: CASENGQGNYEQYF.

This clone was detected only once. The chain recombines TRBV28 with TRBJ2-1, with D perhaps TRBD2 (5 bases). The V gene's germline CDR1 is MDHEN and CDR2 SYDVKM. The V end was cut by 3 bases, the J end by 2 bases, with 8 bases between. The CDR3 is 14 amino acids. CDR3 in amino acids: CASSLDGTYNEQFF. CDR3 coding DNA: TGTGCCAGCAGTTTGGACGGGACCTACAATGAGCAGTTCTTC. Full variable domain (outside the CDR3, taken from reference TRBV28 and TRBJ2-1): DVKVTQSSRYLVKRTGEKVFLECVQDMDHENMFWYRQDPGLGLRLIYFSYDVKMKEKGDIPEGYSVSREKKERFSLILESASTNQTSMYLCASSLDGTYNEQFFGPGTRLTVL.

The V gene is TRBV10-1, the J gene TRBJ1-1; D is uncertain. The CDR3 length is 13 residues. Trimming cost V 0 bases and J 5 bases, with 7 bases left between them. Germline V CDR1 and CDR2: WNHNN, SYGVQD (reference sequence). The CDR3 DNA follows: TGCGCCAGCAGTGAGTCCGGCGGGACTGAAGCTTTCTTT. It specifies CASSESGGTEAFF.

The CDR3 reads CASRRLAGYNEQFF. For the CDR3, the DNA is TGTGCCAGCAGGAGACTAGCGGGTTACAATGAGCAGTTCTTC. The chain couples TRBV18 to TRBJ2-1; TRBD2 matches 10 bases. Per germline, CDR1 KGHSH and CDR2 LQKENI. V lost 8 bases, J lost 4 bases, and 5 bases stayed unmatched. This CDR3 is built from 14 residues.

V usage is TRBV11-2 and J usage is TRBJ2-6; D uncertain. CDR3 size: 15 residues. CDR1 and CDR2 from the germline V gene are SGHAT and FQNNGV. V was shortened by 1 base and J by 1 base, with 5 bases between the two germline ends. The CDR3 region is CASSLGGSGANVLTF. In DNA form, the CDR3 reads TGTGCCAGCAGCTTAGGGGGATCTGGGGCCAACGTCCTGACTTTC.

The CDR3 DNA sequence: TGTGCCAGCAGCTCTGGGACAGGGTTCTACGAGCAGTACTTC. This encodes CASSSGTGFYEQYF. The chain has TRBV7-2 and TRBJ2-7; 9 nucleotides align to TRBD1. CDR1 SGHTA and CDR2 FQGNSA come from the germline V gene. The CDR3 spans 14 residues. The junction had 4 bases not matched to a gene; V was cut back by 4 bases and J by 3 bases.

The rearrangement links TRBV6-5 to TRBJ2-7; 7 nucleotides match TRBD1. The CDR3 loop spans 13 amino acids. V shed 6 bases and J 0 bases; nucleotides not matched to a gene: 2. The germline V gene has CDR1 MNHEY and CDR2 SVGAGI. This CDR3 reads CASRQGSSYEQYF. Written as DNA, the CDR3 is TGTGCCAGCAGACAGGGGAGCTCCTACGAGCAGTACTTC.

The chain couples TRBV6-6 to TRBJ1-5, with D maybe TRBD1 (5 bases). The length of the CDR3 is 13 residues. In germline, CDR1 is MNHNY, CDR2 SVGAGI (reference sequence). Trimming took off 5 bases at V and 7 bases at J, with 12 bases between the two ends. This CDR3 is CASSRGEGQPQHF. In DNA, the CDR3 is TGTGCCAGCAGTCGCGGAGAGGGGCAGCCCCAGCATTTT.

The rearrangement uses TRBV2 and TRBJ2-7, with 7 bases identical to TRBD2. Per the germline V gene, CDR1 is SNHLY and CDR2 is FYNNEI. With V trimmed by 2 bases and J by 4 bases, 8 bases remained unmatched. This CDR3 comprises 15 residues. CDR3 DNA sequence: TGTGCCAGCAGTGAAAATCTAGCGGTCTGGTACGAGCAGTACTTC. Its translation is CASSENLAVWYEQYF. Drawing the rest from reference TRBV2 and TRBJ2-7, the complete variable domain is EPEVTQTPSHQVTQMGQEVILRCVPISNHLYFYWYRQILGQKVEFLVSFYNNEISEKSEIFDDQFSVERPDGSNFTLKIRSTKLEDSAMYFCASSENLAVWYEQYFGPGTRLTVT.

Only one count was recorded for this clone. The chain is built from TRBV6-1 and TRBJ1-5; D gene uncertain. CDR3 length: 13 amino acids. The V gene's germline CDR1 is MNHNS and CDR2 SASEGT. Between the trimmed V and J ends, which lost 8 bases and 1 base, there was a span of 9 bases. CDR3 region: CASGRVSNQPQHF. The CDR3 DNA is TGTGCCAGCGGGAGGGTCAGCAATCAGCCCCAGCATTTT.

The V and J genes are TRBV4-1 and TRBJ2-5, with 10 bases fitting TRBD1. Germline CDR1 MGHRA, CDR2 YSYEKL. Trimming removed 0 bases from V and 3 bases from J; junction bases left unmatched: 1. The CDR3 has 15 residues. This chain's CDR3 is CASSQDGTGEETQYF. Written as DNA, the CDR3 is TGCGCCAGCAGCCAAGACGGGACAGGGGAAGAGACCCAGTACTTC.

CDR3 in amino acids: CASSRDGQNTEAFF. The CDR3, as DNA: TGCGCCAGCAGTCGGGACGGCCAGAACACTGAAGCTTTCTTT. The V and J genes are TRBV5-1 and TRBJ1-1, with D maybe TRBD1 (5 bases). The V gene lost 5 bases and the J gene lost 1 base, with 12 bases spanning the gap. There are 14 residues in the CDR3. Per germline, CDR1 SGHRS and CDR2 YFSETQ.

This clone was seen a handful of times. V and J are TRBV9 and TRBJ1-2; 7 nucleotides line up with TRBD1. Looked up from germline, CDR1 is SGDLS and CDR2 is YYNGEE. CDR3 length: 15 residues. The J segment lost 6 bases and the V segment lost 3 bases, leaving 11 bases of the junction unmatched. The CDR3, as DNA: TGTGCCAGCAGCGACCGGGACAGCCTTAATGATGGCTACACCTTC. It encodes CASSDRDSLNDGYTF.

The rearrangement uses TRBV11-2 and TRBJ1-1; 7 nucleotides line up with TRBD1. The germline V gene encodes CDR1 SGHAT and CDR2 FQNNGV. Trimming cost V 1 base and J 10 bases; bases outside gene matches: 3. CDR3 length equals 12 residues. The CDR3 here is CASSLAGGRAFF. In DNA, the CDR3 is TGTGCCAGCAGCTTAGCAGGGGGGAGAGCTTTCTTT.

The genes are TRBV5-4 and TRBJ2-1; 11 bases map to TRBD2. V was pared by 4 bases and J by 4 bases, with 4 bases of the junction left unmatched. In germline, CDR1 is SGHNT, CDR2 YYREEE (reference sequence). The CDR3 is 15 amino acids. In DNA, the CDR3 is TGTGCCAGCAGCGCTAGCGGGAGGCGATACAATGAGCAGTTCTTC. It specifies CASSASGRRYNEQFF.